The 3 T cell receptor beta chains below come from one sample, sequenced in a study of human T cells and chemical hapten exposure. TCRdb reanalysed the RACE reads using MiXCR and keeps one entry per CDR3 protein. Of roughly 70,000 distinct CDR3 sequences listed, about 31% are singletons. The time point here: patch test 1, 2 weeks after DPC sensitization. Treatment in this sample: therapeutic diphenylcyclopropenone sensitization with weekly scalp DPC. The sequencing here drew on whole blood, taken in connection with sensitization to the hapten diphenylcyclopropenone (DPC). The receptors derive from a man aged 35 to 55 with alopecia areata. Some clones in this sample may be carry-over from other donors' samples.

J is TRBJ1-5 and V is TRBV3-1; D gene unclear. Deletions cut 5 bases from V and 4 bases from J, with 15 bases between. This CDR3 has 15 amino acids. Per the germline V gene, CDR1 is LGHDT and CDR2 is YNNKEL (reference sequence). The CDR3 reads CASSESGERNQPQHF. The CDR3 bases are TGTGCCAGCAGCGAAAGCGGGGAACGGAATCAGCCCCAGCATTTT.

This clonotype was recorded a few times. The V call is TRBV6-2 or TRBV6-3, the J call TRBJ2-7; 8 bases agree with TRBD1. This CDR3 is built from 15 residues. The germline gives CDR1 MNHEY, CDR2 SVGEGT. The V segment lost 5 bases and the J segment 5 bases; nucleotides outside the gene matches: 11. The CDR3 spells CASSPRGLQGNEQYF. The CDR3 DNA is TGTGCCAGCAGTCCCAGGGGGCTTCAGGGAAACGAGCAGTACTTC.

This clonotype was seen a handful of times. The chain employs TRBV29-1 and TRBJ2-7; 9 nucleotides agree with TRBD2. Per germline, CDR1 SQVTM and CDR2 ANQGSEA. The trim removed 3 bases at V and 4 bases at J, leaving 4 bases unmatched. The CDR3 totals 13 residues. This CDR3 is CSVEAGGSYEQYF. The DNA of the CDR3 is TGCAGCGTTGAGGCGGGAGGGAGTTACGAGCAGTACTTC.